One and the same sample provided the 15 T cell receptor beta chains below, sequenced in a study of cytomegalovirus exposure and HLA in healthy donors. Amplification used 60 Vbeta primers and 13 Jbeta primers. Data came from immunoSEQ multiplex PCR; TCRdb stores just in-frame clones and leaves some out. In the table there are 180,000 or so clones, approximately 84% of which are singletons. Sequenced sample: PBMCs. The receptors were gathered from a girl aged 10 to 17 in good health and CMV-seropositive.

The CDR3 DNA follows: TGCGCCAGCAGCCAGCTCCTAGCGGAGATCTACGAGCAGTACTTC. Translation gives CASSQLLAEIYEQYF. This chain links TRBV4-1 with TRBJ2-7, with TRBD2 identical over 7 bases. CDR3 length equals 15 residues. CDR1 is MGHRA and CDR2 is YSYEKL in the germline V gene. The J segment lost 3 bases and the V segment lost 3 bases, leaving 8 bases of the junction unmatched.

The chain joins TRBV19 to TRBJ1-2, with 7 bases fitting TRBD1. With 1 base clipped from V and 5 bases from J, the junction kept 10 bases outside the gene matches. This CDR3 has 16 amino acids. The V gene's germline CDR1 is LNHDA and CDR2 SQIVND (reference sequence). CDR3 amino acids: CASSIVAETGRYGYTF. Here the CDR3 DNA reads TGTGCCAGTAGTATAGTCGCCGAGACAGGGCGTTATGGCTACACCTTC. Combining the CDR3 with reference TRBV19 and TRBJ1-2 gives the whole variable domain DGGITQSPKYLFRKEGQNVTLSCEQNLNHDAMYWYRQDPGQGLRLIYYSQIVNDFQKGDIAEGYSVSREKKESFPLTVTSAQKNPTAFYLCASSIVAETGRYGYTFGSGTRLTVV.

This clone has only one observation. The rearrangement joins TRBV19 to TRBJ1-1; D is possibly TRBD1 (6 bases). The germline CDR1 and CDR2 sequences are LNHDA and SQIVND (reference sequence). Trimming shortened V by 4 bases and J by 2 bases, and 17 bases separated the two germline ends. The CDR3 is made up of 16 amino acids. In DNA form, the CDR3 reads TGTGCCAGTAGTAAGGCCTGGGACAAGATTAACACTGAAGCTTTCTTT. Its translation: CASSKAWDKINTEAFF.

CDR3 DNA: TGTGCCAGCAGCTTGGTTCCCCGAGGGTACACTGAAGCTTTCTTT. It translates to CASSLVPRGYTEAFF. The chain couples TRBV5-6 to TRBJ1-1; D call uncertain. The CDR3 extends over 15 amino acids. V shed 0 bases and J shed 3 bases, with 12 bases lying between them. Germline V gives CDR1 SGHDT, CDR2 YYEEEE.

A remark on this clone: Other DNA sequences in this sample translate to the same CDR3. The gene calls are TRBV6-5 and TRBJ2-7; 11 bases match TRBD1. V trimming: 2 bases; J trimming: 4 bases; junction bases outside the gene matches: 4. Looked up from germline, CDR1 is MNHEY and CDR2 is SVGAGI. This CDR3 is 15 amino acids long. The CDR3 DNA is TGTGCCAGCAGTTACAGGGACAGGGGGAGTTACGAGCAGTACTTC. Protein product: CASSYRDRGSYEQYF.

V gene TRBV4-2 combines with J gene TRBJ2-2; 9 nucleotides line up with TRBD2. After removal of 6 bases from V and 8 bases from J, the junction contained 7 bases not matched to a gene. The CDR3 is 14 residues long. Germline V gives CDR1 LGHNA, CDR2 YNFKEQ. CDR3 coding DNA: TGTGCCAGCAGACGATTTAGCGGGAGTGGGGAGCTGTTTTTT. As protein: CASRRFSGSGELFF.

This chain connects TRBV29-1 to TRBJ2-7, with a possible D match to TRBD2 (5 bases). The CDR3 has 11 residues. Per the germline V gene, CDR1 is SQVTM and CDR2 is ANQGSEA. The ends were cut back, 6 bases at V and 6 bases at J, with 12 bases in the middle. CDR3 DNA: TGCAGCGTCCCCGAACGGGGCGAGCAGTACTTC. Protein sequence: CSVPERGEQYF.

This chain links TRBV4-1 with TRBJ2-2, with D maybe TRBD2 (5 bases). This CDR3 is 17 amino acids long. Germline CDR1 MGHRA, CDR2 YSYEKL. V gave up 2 bases and J gave up 3 bases, with 16 bases separating them. The CDR3 coding sequence is TGCGCCAGCAGCCAACTAGCTTCAAGATCATACACCGGGGAGCTGTTTTTT. Amino acids: CASSQLASRSYTGELFF.

The rearrangement joins TRBV18 to TRBJ1-1, with 9 nucleotides matching TRBD1. The CDR3 runs to 16 residues. The V gene end was trimmed by 1 base and the J gene end by 5 bases; junction bases not matched to a gene: 8. Germline V CDR1 and CDR2: KGHSH, LQKENI. The CDR3 region is CASSPRTGDYRTEAFF. CDR3 bases: TGTGCCAGCTCACCACGGACAGGGGATTATCGGACTGAAGCTTTCTTT.

CDR3 in DNA: TGCGCCAGCAGCCTAAATGGACAGAGCTACAATGAGCAGTTCTTC. Translation gives CASSLNGQSYNEQFF. V is TRBV4-3 and J is TRBJ2-1; D may be TRBD1 (6 bases). The V end was cut by 4 bases, the J end by 3 bases, with 13 bases between. Looked up from germline, CDR1 is LGHNA and CDR2 is YSLEER. The CDR3 has 15 amino acids.

This clone appeared a few times. The rearrangement joins TRBV10-3 to TRBJ1-1; D is perhaps TRBD1 (5 bases). V was clipped by 5 bases and J by 0 bases, with 13 bases between them. This CDR3 contains 15 residues. Germline lookup yields CDR1 ENHRY and CDR2 SYGVKD. The CDR3 bases are TGTGCCATCAGTCCCGGGGGGGTCCTGAACACTGAAGCTTTCTTT. Its translation is CAISPGGVLNTEAFF.

The chain employs TRBV10-3 and TRBJ1-2; unclear D gene. The V end was cut by 3 bases, the J end by 7 bases, with 12 bases between. From germline, CDR1 is ENHRY and CDR2 SYGVKD. This CDR3 is built from 13 residues. Here the CDR3 reads CAISDLSESGYTF. For the CDR3, the DNA is TGTGCCATCAGTGATTTGTCAGAATCTGGCTACACCTTC.

The J gene is TRBJ2-3, the V gene TRBV5-1; 8 nucleotides align to TRBD1. Germline V gives CDR1 SGHRS, CDR2 YFSETQ. V shed 5 bases, J shed 3 bases, and the junction held 11 bases outside the gene matches. This CDR3 is 16 amino acids long. The CDR3 here is CASSPGQGGGTDTQYF. The CDR3 DNA is TGCGCCAGCAGTCCCGGACAGGGTGGTGGAACAGATACGCAGTATTTT.

This clone has only one observation. The rearrangement uses TRBV7-9 and TRBJ2-2, with unresolved D. In germline, CDR1 is SEHNR, CDR2 FQNEAQ (reference sequence). There are 14 residues in the CDR3. V was clipped by 0 bases and J by 1 base, with 3 bases between them. The CDR3 DNA sequence: TGTGCCAGCAGCTTAGCTAAGAACACCGGGGAGCTGTTTTTT. Its translation: CASSLAKNTGELFF.

This chain connects TRBV30 to TRBJ1-2; TRBD1 aligns across 9 bases. V trimming: 4 bases; J trimming: 5 bases; junction bases outside the gene matches: 14. Germline V lookup: CDR1 GTSNPN, CDR2 SVGIG (reference sequence). The CDR3 has 16 amino acids. The CDR3 reads CAWIRIPGQGKYGYTF. The CDR3 DNA reads TGTGCCTGGATTCGAATCCCGGGACAGGGAAAATATGGCTACACCTTC.